This T cell receptor (beta chain) was obtained from a study of CD8 T cells in ankylosing spondylitis. Regarding the study as a whole: A motif of 8 or 9 highly homologous TCR beta variants was seen as apparently characteristic of ankylosing spondylitis blood. Previously reported in reactive arthritis synovial fluid and blood were some of the motif variants. Disease-linked clones bore a CD8+ phenotype and were relatively rare in peripheral blood.

The length of the CDR3 is 16 residues. Germline V gene sequence: CDR1 MDHEN, CDR2 SYDVKM. V lost 7 bases, J lost 4 bases, and 15 bases stayed unmatched. Only a few counts were recorded for this clonotype. Antigen unknown. Quantitative 5'-RACE with molecular barcodes was used to make the TCR beta libraries. MiXCR, applied by TCRdb to the 5' RACE reads, yields one record per CDR3 protein. This table has 36,000 or so distinct CDR3 sequences, roughly 9.6% appearing once. The specimen was synovial fluid, either unsorted or a sorted T cell fraction (not recorded which). The TCR was taken from a male donor with ankylosing spondylitis. The chain uses TRBV28 and TRBJ2-5; 7 nucleotides match TRBD2. The CDR3 sequence is CASTLAERGWGETQYF. CDR3 DNA sequence: TGTGCCAGCACCTTGGCAGAGCGGGGCTGGGGAGAGACCCAGTACTTC.